The 29 T cell receptor beta chains below all came from one sample that was sequenced in a study of blood T cell repertoires in COVID-19. TCRdb keeps only in-frame clones here, not all; method: immunoSEQ multiplex PCR. Among 300,000 to 350,000 clones listed, around 86% were seen once. The source material was peripheral blood. The receptor set was obtained from a woman in her forties or fifties with COVID-19, enrolled during active disease.

V and J are TRBV7-2 and TRBJ2-1; the D gene is possibly TRBD2 (6 bases). Germline loops: CDR1 SGHTA, CDR2 FQGNSA. The length of the CDR3 is 15 residues. V was clipped by 1 base and J by 8 bases, with 15 bases between them. In DNA, the CDR3 is TGTGCCAGCAGCTTAGTGGGCGGGACGTCAGATGAGCAGTTCTTC. It specifies CASSLVGGTSDEQFF.

The chain carries TRBV29-1 and TRBJ1-2; D is undetermined. Germline CDR1 reads SQVTM; CDR2 reads ANQGSEA. The CDR3 spans 13 residues. V lost 5 bases to trimming and J lost 0 bases, with 10 bases between them. The CDR3 loop reads CSVPARTNYGYTF. The CDR3, as DNA: TGCAGCGTTCCCGCGCGGACTAACTATGGCTACACCTTC.

This sequence joins TRBV7-3 and TRBJ2-1; TRBD2 matches 9 bases. V lost 6 bases and J lost 7; bases outside the gene matches: 7. This CDR3 is 14 amino acids long. Germline V lookup: CDR1 SGHTA, CDR2 FQGTGA. Written as DNA, the CDR3 is TGTGCCAGCAGATTTAGCGGGAGTTCAAATGAGCAGTTCTTC. Amino acid sequence: CASRFSGSSNEQFF.

This chain joins TRBV2 and TRBJ2-7; tentative D call: TRBD2 (5 bases). V lost 4 bases and J lost 2, with 9 bases in between. The CDR3 contains 13 residues. Germline CDR1 is SNHLY and CDR2 is FYNNEI. DNA for the CDR3: TGTGCCAGCAGTGCGGGATTAGCCTACGAGCAGTACTTC. Its protein is CASSAGLAYEQYF.

The genes are TRBV5-6 and TRBJ1-2, with TRBD1 as a possible D gene (5 bases). Germline CDR1 and CDR2: SGHDT and YYEEEE. There are 15 residues in the CDR3. V was trimmed by 3 bases and J by 8 bases, leaving 20 bases between them. The CDR3 nucleotides read TGTGCCAGCAGCTCCTACAACGACAGAACCGGGGGCTACACCTTC. It yields the protein CASSSYNDRTGGYTF.

The chain couples TRBV5-1 to TRBJ1-1; 9 positions agree with TRBD1. CDR3 length equals 14 residues. Germline CDR1 and CDR2: SGHRS and YFSETQ. After removal of 6 bases from V and 0 bases from J, the junction contained 3 bases not matched to a gene. CDR3 region: CASTWTGVNTEAFF. The CDR3 bases are TGCGCCAGCACCTGGACAGGGGTGAACACTGAAGCTTTCTTT.

CDR3 loop: CAHQLSWGQPQHF. The CDR3 DNA reads TGTGCCCACCAGCTTAGTTGGGGCCAGCCCCAGCATTTT. The rearrangement joins TRBV6-6 to TRBJ1-5; D is possibly TRBD1 (5 bases). CDR1 MNHNY and CDR2 SVGAGI come from the germline V gene (reference sequence). Deletions cut 11 bases from V and 7 bases from J, with 18 bases between. There are 13 residues in the CDR3.

The gene calls are TRBV7-2 and TRBJ1-2; D perhaps matches TRBD1 (6 bases). Deletions cut 5 bases from V and 7 bases from J, with 14 bases between. This CDR3 has 13 amino acids. The germline V gene has CDR1 SGHTA and CDR2 FQGNSA. DNA of the CDR3: TGTGCCAGCAGCCCGAACAGGGTTTCTGGCTACACCTTC. It codes for CASSPNRVSGYTF.

The gene calls are TRBV27 and TRBJ2-1, with 11 nucleotides matching TRBD1. Germline V gene lookup returns CDR1 MNHEY and CDR2 SMNVEV (reference sequence). With V trimmed by 2 bases and J by 7 bases, 4 bases remained unmatched. The CDR3 sequence is 15 residues long. The CDR3 nucleotides are TGTGCCAGCAGTTTAGGGACAGGGGGTATGAATGAGCAGTTCTTC. Translated, it gives CASSLGTGGMNEQFF.

The genes are TRBV5-1 and TRBJ2-1, with D possibly TRBD2 on 5 matching bases. The CDR3 loop spans 14 amino acids. V dropped 4 bases and J dropped 10 bases, with 18 bases sitting between them. Germline lookup yields CDR1 SGHRS and CDR2 YFSETQ. CDR3 in amino acids: CASSKNSAGEEQFF. The DNA of the CDR3 is TGCGCCAGCAGCAAAAACTCGGCGGGTGAAGAGCAGTTCTTC. Using reference TRBV5-1 and TRBJ2-1 for the parts outside the CDR3, the full variable domain is KAGVTQTPRYLIKTRGQQVTLSCSPISGHRSVSWYQQTPGQGLQFLFEYFSETQRNKGNFPGRFSGRQFSNSRSEMNVSTLELGDSALYLCASSKNSAGEEQFFGPGTRLTVL.

The rearrangement uses TRBV21-1 and TRBJ2-1; TRBD2 is the table's D call, not checked against the DNA. TRBV21-1 has pseudogene status. CDR3 size: 16 residues. CDR3 protein: CASSKPRRGRYNEQFF. CDR3 bases: TGTGCCAGCAGCAAGCCCCGGCGGGGTAGATACAATGAGCAGTTCTTC.

The chain combines TRBV7-9 with TRBJ1-1; D is perhaps TRBD1 (6 bases). This CDR3 is 16 amino acids long. CDR1 is SEHNR and CDR2 is FQNEAQ in the germline V gene (reference sequence). Between the trimmed V and J ends, which lost 3 bases and 1 base, there was a span of 15 bases. CDR3: CASSFDRHTQNTEAFF. CDR3 DNA sequence: TGTGCCAGCAGCTTCGACAGGCACACCCAGAACACTGAAGCTTTCTTT. Complete variable domain (other parts from reference TRBV7-9 and TRBJ1-1): DTGVSQNPRHKITKRGQNVTFRCDPISEHNRLYWYRQTLGQGPEFLTYFQNEAQLEKSRLLSDRFSAERPKGSFSTLEIQRTEQGDSAMYLCASSFDRHTQNTEAFFGQGTRLTVV.

The chain carries TRBV11-2 and TRBJ2-4, with TRBD2 identical over 12 bases. The CDR3 loop spans 18 amino acids. The V and J ends lost 5 bases and 8 bases, in that order; junction bases with no gene match: 16. In germline, CDR1 is SGHAT, CDR2 FQNNGV. CDR3 DNA sequence: TGTGCCAGCAGCCCCCGGGGGCTAGCGGGAGGGCCAAGAGACATTCAGTACTTC. Encoded protein: CASSPRGLAGGPRDIQYF.

This chain joins TRBV24-1 and TRBJ2-5, with D hard to call. Per the germline V gene, CDR1 is KGHDR and CDR2 is SFDVKD. Trimming shortened V by 6 bases and J by 0 bases, and 7 bases separated the two germline ends. This CDR3 is built from 13 residues. CDR3 loop: CATSLSNQETQYF. DNA for the CDR3: TGTGCCACCAGTTTGTCCAACCAAGAGACCCAGTACTTC.

Only one count was recorded for this clone. This sequence joins TRBV11-1 and TRBJ2-3; TRBD2 matches 11 bases. Germline trimming cut 6 bases from V and 5 bases from J; bases unmatched to any gene: 10. The CDR3 consists of 16 residues. Germline V lookup: CDR1 SGHAT, CDR2 FQDESV (reference sequence). CDR3 loop: CASRDSGRASLDTQYF. In DNA, the CDR3 is TGTGCCAGCAGAGATAGCGGGAGGGCCTCTTTAGATACGCAGTATTTT.

This clone was counted only a few times. The DNA for the CDR3 is TGTGCCAGTTTAGGACAGGGAATCGGACCCCAGCATTTT. Protein product: CASLGQGIGPQHF. The chain recombines TRBV19 with TRBJ1-5, with TRBD1 matching 8 bases. Germline CDR1 and CDR2: LNHDA and SQIVND (reference sequence). The V gene end was trimmed by 8 bases and the J gene end by 10 bases; junction bases not matched to a gene: 10. This CDR3 spans 13 amino acids.

The chain employs TRBV5-1 and TRBJ2-2; TRBD1 agrees at 8 bases. CDR3 size: 15 residues. The germline V gene encodes CDR1 SGHRS and CDR2 YFSETQ. V was clipped by 6 bases and J by 4 bases; unmatched bases: 8. The DNA of the CDR3 is TGCGCCAGCAACCCCGGACAGGGTGGCACCGGGGAGCTGTTTTTT. Translation gives CASNPGQGGTGELFF. Using reference TRBV5-1 and TRBJ2-2 for the parts outside the CDR3, the full variable domain is KAGVTQTPRYLIKTRGQQVTLSCSPISGHRSVSWYQQTPGQGLQFLFEYFSETQRNKGNFPGRFSGRQFSNSRSEMNVSTLELGDSALYLCASNPGQGGTGELFFGEGSRLTVL.

The chain has TRBV9 and TRBJ1-3; D gene uncertain. The CDR3 is 17 amino acids. The V end lost 4 bases, the J end lost 3 bases, and 20 bases lay between the germline ends. Germline loops: CDR1 SGDLS, CDR2 YYNGEE. The DNA of the CDR3 is TGTGCCAGCAGCTTCCCCCTGGCCCCTTCCGTTGGAAACACCATATATTTT. This translates into CASSFPLAPSVGNTIYF.

V and J are TRBV19 and TRBJ2-1; D is uncertain. Trimming took off 6 bases at V and 6 bases at J, with 18 bases between the two ends. The CDR3 runs to 15 residues. CDR1 is LNHDA and CDR2 is SQIVND in the germline V gene (reference sequence). This CDR3 is CASSNPFPSGNEQFF. In nucleotides, the CDR3 is TGTGCCAGTAGCAACCCCTTCCCTTCCGGCAATGAGCAGTTCTTC.

This clone was detected only a few times. The rearrangement uses TRBV19 and TRBJ1-1, with TRBD1 as a possible D gene (5 bases). The CDR3 has 13 residues. V was trimmed by 5 bases and J by 1 base, leaving 8 bases between them. Per the germline V gene, CDR1 is LNHDA and CDR2 is SQIVND (reference sequence). CDR3 amino acids: CASSYQGNTEAFF. In nucleotides, the CDR3 is TGTGCCAGTAGTTACCAGGGGAACACTGAAGCTTTCTTT.

The chain employs TRBV15 and TRBJ2-6; 7 bases map to TRBD2. CDR1 is LNHNV and CDR2 is YYDKDF in the germline V gene (reference sequence). V shed 2 bases, J shed 0 bases, and the junction held 10 bases outside the gene matches. This CDR3 is built from 19 residues. The DNA for the CDR3 is TGTGCCACCAGCAGATTAAGAGCGGGAAGCAGCTCTGGGGCCAACGTCCTGACTTTC. It specifies CATSRLRAGSSSGANVLTF.

This rearrangement joins TRBV2 to TRBJ2-3; tentatively, D is TRBD1 (6 bases). CDR1 and CDR2 (germline): SNHLY, FYNNEI. Trimming left V 5 bases short and J 4 bases short, with 13 bases between. CDR3 length equals 14 residues. As DNA, the CDR3 is TGTGCCAGCAGTCGGACAGAGCGGCCAGATACGCAGTATTTT. Translated: CASSRTERPDTQYF.

This clone has a handful of counts. The CDR3 is CASSLVGGSGTYLPYEQYF. The CDR3 DNA reads TGTGCCAGCAGCTTAGTAGGTGGTAGCGGGACCTACCTACCCTACGAGCAGTACTTC. The rearrangement joins TRBV7-8 to TRBJ2-7; TRBD2 agrees at 8 bases. The length of the CDR3 is 19 residues. After removal of 1 base from V and 2 bases from J, the junction contained 16 bases not matched to a gene. CDR1 is SGHVS, CDR2 FQNEAQ, per germline.

This chain connects TRBV5-1 to TRBJ2-1; 8 bases are a match to TRBD2. This CDR3 comprises 14 residues. J lost 8 bases, V lost 4 bases, and 8 bases had no gene match. Germline V CDR1 and CDR2: SGHRS, YFSETQ. DNA for the CDR3: TGCGCCAGCAGCGCAGGACTAGCCCGGGATGAGCAGTTCTTC. Translated, it gives CASSAGLARDEQFF.

This rearrangement joins TRBV29-1 to TRBJ2-5, with 12 positions matching TRBD2. V was clipped by 7 bases and J by 4 bases; unmatched bases: 10. Germline CDR1 SQVTM, CDR2 ANQGSEA. The CDR3 length is 15 residues. CDR3 residues: CSAMRGLAGRETQYF. CDR3 in DNA: TGCAGCGCCATGAGGGGACTAGCGGGTCGAGAGACCCAGTACTTC.

This chain joins TRBV3-1 (or the pseudogene TRBV3-2) and TRBJ2-3; TRBD2 might be the D (6 bases). Trimming took 6 bases from V and 2 from J, leaving 18 bases between them. This CDR3 has 16 residues. Per the germline V gene, CDR1 is LGHDT and CDR2 is YNNKEL (reference sequence). The CDR3 sequence is CASSPNSGLNTDTQYF. In DNA, the CDR3 is TGTGCCAGCAGTCCAAACTCGGGACTTAACACAGATACGCAGTATTTT.

This chain connects TRBV19 to TRBJ2-7, with 8 bases aligning to TRBD1. J lost 3 bases, V lost 5 bases, and 9 bases had no gene match. The germline V gene encodes CDR1 LNHDA and CDR2 SQIVND (reference sequence). The CDR3 is made up of 15 amino acids. This chain's CDR3 is CASSRRTGTVYEQYF. The CDR3 DNA reads TGTGCCAGTAGTCGTCGGACAGGGACGGTCTACGAGCAGTACTTC.

The chain carries TRBV7-9 and TRBJ2-6; no reliable D call. CDR1 and CDR2 (germline): SEHNR, FQNEAQ (reference sequence). Trimming shortened V by 5 bases and J by 0 bases, and 5 bases separated the two germline ends. The CDR3 consists of 14 residues. The CDR3, as DNA: TGTGCCAGCAGCGAGGACTCTGGGGCCAACGTCCTGACTTTC. It specifies CASSEDSGANVLTF.

V usage is TRBV5-1 and J usage is TRBJ2-5; 7 bases map to TRBD2. In germline, CDR1 is SGHRS, CDR2 YFSETQ. This CDR3 region has 15 residues. Trimming at V came to 5 bases and at J to 1 base, leaving 8 bases not matched to a gene. The CDR3 is CASSPPGLLQETQYF. DNA of the CDR3: TGCGCCAGCAGTCCCCCGGGACTACTCCAAGAGACCCAGTACTTC. Full variable domain (rest looked up from reference TRBV5-1 and TRBJ2-5): KAGVTQTPRYLIKTRGQQVTLSCSPISGHRSVSWYQQTPGQGLQFLFEYFSETQRNKGNFPGRFSGRQFSNSRSEMNVSTLELGDSALYLCASSPPGLLQETQYFGPGTRLLVL.